This TCR beta chain was recovered during a study of cytotoxic CD8 clonotypes in ibrutinib-treated CLL. For the study at large: Patient counts were over 9 relapsed/refractory, approximately 15 treatment-naive and about 17 IGHV unmutated.

The germline V gene encodes CDR1 WNHNN and CDR2 SYGVQD (reference sequence). V was clipped by 4 bases and J by 8 bases, with 11 bases between them. This CDR3 comprises 12 residues. This clone was counted only a few times. Clones were sequenced by immunoSEQ multiplex PCR, and TCRdb holds only the in-frame ones, with some missing. The sample contains 70,000 to 85,000 clones, approximately 80% of which appear only once. This TCR was sampled from a human donor with chronic lymphocytic leukemia. The source material was PBMCs, sampled at disease progression, from a patient treated with ibrutinib. The chain combines TRBV10-1 with TRBJ1-2; maybe TRBD1 (5 bases). In nucleotides, the CDR3 is TGCGCCAGCAGTGGCGACAGAGGCGGCTACACCTTC. It is translated as CASSGDRGGYTF.